The rows below give T cell receptor beta chains drawn from one sample of a study of blood T cell repertoires in COVID-19. This table comes from immunoSEQ multiplex PCR, and its TCRdb copy is limited to in-frame clones, with some not included. This table has about 330,000 clones, around 90% appearing once. The sample was PBMCs or T cells enriched from blood (not recorded which). Every receptor here comes from a man aged 30 to 39 who had recovered from COVID-19. The CDR3 runs from the conserved cysteine through the conserved F or W. Each record gives: clone size, J gene, D gene, V gene, CDR3 protein, CDR3 DNA. D genes are given only for firm matches. Clone sizes are given selectively: once, few, many, or a class where the clone is expanded.

>once|TRBJ2-7|.|TRBV5-6
CASSLGGGWAAYEQYF
TGTGCCAGCAGCTTGGGAGGGGGTTGGGCAGCCTACGAGCAGTACTTC
>.|TRBJ1-1|TRBD1|TRBV9
CASSGTGGDTEAFF
TGTGCCAGCAGCGGCACAGGGGGCGACACTGAAGCTTTCTTT
>.|TRBJ1-2|.|TRBV5-1
CASSLGEQGEGYTF
TGCGCCAGCAGCTTAGGTGAGCAGGGCGAAGGCTACACCTTC
>.|TRBJ2-1|TRBD2|TRBV15
CATSRTSGVDEQFF
TGTGCCACCAGCAGAACTAGCGGGGTGGATGAGCAGTTCTTC
>.|TRBJ2-2|TRBD1|TRBV18
CASSSPGQGTGELFF
TGTGCCAGCTCATCACCGGGACAGGGGACCGGGGAGCTGTTTTTT
>.|TRBJ2-7|TRBD1|TRBV28
CASNLSPGTGSSYEQYF
TGTGCCAGCAACCTCAGCCCCGGGACAGGGAGCTCCTACGAGCAGTACTTC
>once|TRBJ2-7|.|TRBV19
CASSIDAGYEQYF
TGTGCCAGTAGTATTGACGCAGGCTACGAGCAGTACTTC
>few|TRBJ1-2|TRBD1|TRBV10-3
CAIRLTDRNYGYTF
TGTGCCATCAGACTTACGGACAGGAACTATGGCTACACCTTC
>few|TRBJ2-1|TRBD1|TRBV7-9
CASSLGQLVNEQFF
TGTGCCAGCAGCTTGGGACAGCTAGTGAATGAGCAGTTCTTC
>.|TRBJ1-4|.|TRBV6-6
CASTPRAGHLFEKLFF
TGTGCCAGCACCCCTCGGGCAGGGCACCTTTTTGAAAAACTGTTTTTT
>.|TRBJ1-2|TRBD1|TRBV28
CASSLRARGLNYGYTF
TGTGCCAGCAGTTTACGGGCTAGGGGGCTGAACTATGGCTACACCTTC
>.|TRBJ1-5|.|TRBV19
CASTIPGGHNQPQHF
TGTGCCAGTACCATACCGGGAGGGCACAATCAGCCCCAGCATTTT
>.|TRBJ1-5|TRBD1|TRBV27
CASRLQGVVSNQPQHF
TGTGCCAGCAGACTACAGGGGGTGGTAAGCAATCAGCCCCAGCATTTT
>.|TRBJ1-5|TRBD1|TRBV4-1
CASSLGTGGKNQPQHF
TGCGCCAGCAGCCTCGGGACAGGGGGCAAGAATCAGCCCCAGCATTTT
>.|TRBJ1-5|.|TRBV2
CASSELGGGQPQHF
TGTGCCAGCAGTGAATTGGGGGGGGGTCAGCCCCAGCATTTT
>.|TRBJ1-1|TRBD1|TRBV18
CASSFSGTANTEAFF
TGTGCCAGCTCATTTTCCGGGACAGCGAACACTGAAGCTTTCTTT
>.|TRBJ1-1|.|TRBV12-3/TRBV12-4
CASSTGQNTEAFF
TGTGCCAGCAGTACCGGACAAAACACTGAAGCTTTCTTT
>few|TRBJ1-6|.|TRBV19
CASNQGSSPLHF
TGTGCCAGTAACCAGGGGTCTTCACCCCTCCACTTT
>.|TRBJ2-7|TRBD2|TRBV10-3
CAIRATSDEQYF
TGTGCCATCAGAGCTACTAGCGACGAGCAGTACTTC
>.|TRBJ1-1|.|TRBV7-2
CASSLQVRTEAFF
TGTGCCAGCAGCTTACAGGTACGGACTGAAGCTTTCTTT
>.|TRBJ2-1|TRBD2|TRBV10-3
CAIGGREATYNEQFF
TGTGCCATCGGCGGTCGGGAGGCTACCTACAATGAGCAGTTCTTC
>.|TRBJ1-4|.|TRBV19
CASSTGGSNEKLFF
TGTGCCAGTAGTACAGGTGGCTCAAATGAAAAACTGTTTTTT
>.|TRBJ2-1|.|TRBV10-1
CASSSTGLSYNEQFF
TGCGCCAGCAGTTCGACAGGCCTCTCCTACAATGAGCAGTTCTTC
>.|TRBJ2-3|.|TRBV7-6
CASSLLGGPSTDTQYF
TGTGCCAGCAGCTTACTTGGGGGCCCTAGCACAGATACGCAGTATTTT
>.|TRBJ2-5|.|TRBV5-1
CASSLAQVQETQYF
TGCGCCAGCAGCTTGGCCCAGGTCCAAGAGACCCAGTACTTC
>.|TRBJ2-7|.|TRBV10-3
CAISEEQGWVDEQYF
TGTGCCATCAGTGAGGAACAGGGATGGGTAGACGAGCAGTACTTC
>.|TRBJ2-4|TRBD1|TRBV7-3
CASSPEGTVSKNIQYF
TGTGCCAGCAGCCCAGAAGGGACAGTTTCCAAAAACATTCAGTACTTC
>once|TRBJ2-1|TRBD2|TRBV30
CAWKLGGGNEQFF
TGTGCCTGGAAACTTGGCGGGGGCAATGAGCAGTTCTTC
>.|TRBJ2-7|.|TRBV18
CASSRSQGGSSYEQYF
TGTGCCAGCTCACGATCGCAGGGGGGCAGCTCCTACGAGCAGTACTTC
>.|TRBJ2-6|TRBD2|TRBV9
CASSVKGLAGSSGANVLTF
TGTGCCAGCAGCGTCAAAGGACTAGCGGGGTCCTCTGGGGCCAACGTCCTGACTTTC
>.|TRBJ2-7|TRBD1|TRBV18
CASSPPAGDSSYEQYF
TGTGCCAGCTCACCGCCCGCTGGGGACAGCTCCTACGAGCAGTACTTC
>.|TRBJ1-5|.|TRBV1
CTSSQVHRGGNQPQHF
TGCACCAGCAGCCAAGTACACAGGGGGGGCAATCAGCCCCAGCATTTT
>.|TRBJ1-5|.|TRBV30
CAWSPQIVFEGQPQHF
TGTGCCTGGAGTCCCCAGATAGTTTTCGAGGGCCAGCCCCAGCATTTT
>once|TRBJ2-3|TRBD1|TRBV5-1
CASTNKPGQFSTDTQYF
TGCGCCAGCACCAATAAACCGGGACAGTTCAGCACAGATACGCAGTATTTT
>few|TRBJ2-7|.|TRBV5-1
CASSLGAGEWGEQYF
TGCGCCAGCAGCTTGGGGGCAGGGGAGTGGGGCGAGCAGTACTTC
>.|TRBJ2-3|.|TRBV28
CASSSPFVGGPTDTQYF
TGTGCCAGCAGTTCCCCGTTTGTGGGAGGTCCCACAGATACGCAGTATTTT
>.|TRBJ1-4|TRBD1|TRBV7-9
CASSLRQGREEKLFF
TGTGCCAGCAGCCTAAGACAGGGCAGGGAGGAAAAACTGTTTTTT
>.|TRBJ2-2|TRBD2|TRBV18
CASSPTGGDTGELFF
TGTGCCAGCTCACCAACGGGGGGAGACACCGGGGAGCTGTTTTTT
>.|TRBJ2-3|.|TRBV5-1
CASSFLGRDPQYF
TGCGCCAGCAGCTTTTTGGGGCGCGACCCGCAGTATTTT
>.|TRBJ2-1|TRBD2|TRBV19
CASSGAGGNYNEQFF
TGTGCCAGTAGTGGGGCGGGGGGCAATTACAATGAGCAGTTCTTC
>.|TRBJ2-2|TRBD1|TRBV5-1
CASSPPGQGTGELFF
TGCGCCAGCAGCCCCCCGGGACAGGGGACCGGGGAGCTGTTTTTT
>once|TRBJ1-2|TRBD1|TRBV5-5
CASSLPGQGTYGYTF
TGTGCCAGCAGCTTGCCAGGACAGGGGACGTATGGCTACACCTTC
>.|TRBJ1-2|.|TRBV15
CATSRDVGGEGYTF
TGTGCCACCAGCAGAGATGTGGGGGGAGAAGGCTACACCTTC
>.|TRBJ1-6|.|TRBV7-3
CASSLGEYNSPLHF
TGTGCCAGCAGCTTAGGGGAGTATAATTCACCCCTCCACTTT
>.|TRBJ2-2|TRBD2|TRBV19
CASSTLGGLDTGELFF
TGTGCCAGTAGTACACTGGGGGGGTTGGACACCGGGGAGCTGTTTTTT
>.|TRBJ1-2|TRBD1|TRBV5-1
CASSFLRDRPWDGYTF
TGCGCCAGCAGCTTCCTCCGGGACAGGCCCTGGGACGGCTACACCTTC
>.|TRBJ2-7|TRBD2|TRBV11-2
CASSLAGLYEQYF
TGTGCCAGCAGTTTAGCGGGGTTATACGAGCAGTACTTC
>.|TRBJ1-1|.|TRBV5-6
CASSLERNTEAFF
TGTGCCAGCAGCCTGGAGAGAAACACTGAAGCTTTCTTT
>.|TRBJ1-2|TRBD1|TRBV6-4
CASSDRTGGRYGYTF
TGTGCCAGCAGTGACCGGACAGGGGGCCGGTATGGCTACACCTTC
>.|TRBJ2-1|TRBD2|TRBV7-6
CASSFSGGPYNEQFF
TGTGCCAGCAGCTTTAGCGGGGGACCTTACAATGAGCAGTTCTTC
>.|TRBJ2-7|TRBD2|TRBV9
CASSVDSGGALYEQYF
TGTGCCAGCAGCGTAGACAGCGGGGGGGCCTTGTACGAGCAGTACTTC
>.|TRBJ1-1|TRBD1|TRBV5-1
CASSFRTGGLNTEAFF
TGCGCCAGCAGCTTCCGGACAGGGGGATTGAACACTGAAGCTTTCTTT
>once|TRBJ1-1|TRBD1|TRBV5-1
CASSLQGAGATEAFF
TGCGCCAGCAGCTTACAGGGGGCTGGTGCCACTGAAGCTTTCTTT
>.|TRBJ2-7|TRBD2|TRBV18
CASSRGLAGRYYEQYF
TGTGCCAGCTCTCGGGGACTAGCGGGGAGATACTACGAGCAGTACTTC
>.|TRBJ2-4|.|TRBV21-1
CASSVRQAVRDF
TGTGCCAGCAGCGTCCGACAGGCGGTAAGGGACTTC
>.|TRBJ1-5|.|TRBV10-2
CASSDLGGSYQPQHF
TGCGCCAGCAGTGATTTGGGAGGGTCTTACCAGCCCCAGCATTTT
>.|TRBJ1-4|.|TRBV19
CASAGSTNEKLFF
TGTGCCTCGGCGGGGTCAACTAATGAAAAACTGTTTTTT
>few|TRBJ2-7|.|TRBV2
CASWESSYEQYF
TGTGCCAGCTGGGAGAGCTCCTACGAGCAGTACTTC
>once|TRBJ1-5|.|TRBV19
CASTNSPGSVQPQHF
TGTGCCAGTACCAATAGCCCCGGGTCCGTTCAGCCCCAGCATTTT
>.|TRBJ1-6|.|TRBV5-6
CASSGSPTSYNSPLHF
TGTGCCAGCAGCGGGAGCCCCACCTCCTATAATTCACCCCTCCACTTT